These 22 T cell receptor beta chains were sequenced from one sample in a study of blood T cell repertoires in COVID-19. Assay used: immunoSEQ multiplex PCR; TCRdb lists only in-frame clones, some missing. The sample has tens of thousands of clones, over 90% seen once. The sequencing sample was made of peripheral blood. Source of these receptors: a human donor in a cohort sampled during active COVID-19.

This clone came up once. The rearrangement joins TRBV10-1 to TRBJ1-2; TRBD1 matches at 10 bases. V was clipped by 9 bases and J by 4 bases; unmatched bases: 5. Germline CDR1 reads WNHNN; CDR2 reads SYGVQD (reference sequence). This CDR3 has 13 amino acids. The CDR3 region has the DNA TGCGCCAGGGGGACAGGGGAGTTCTATGGCTACACCTTC. It translates to CARGTGEFYGYTF.

This clone was detected a few times. The chain is built from TRBV11-2 and TRBJ1-2, with D possibly TRBD1 on 6 matching bases. Trimming took off 0 bases at V and 5 bases at J, with 10 bases between the two ends. The CDR3 is made up of 14 amino acids. Germline V CDR1 and CDR2: SGHAT, FQNNGV. CDR3 in DNA: TGTGCCAGCAGCTTAGATCGCCAGGGGTATGGCTACACCTTC. This gives the protein CASSLDRQGYGYTF.

CDR3 residues: CSVVRDTTEAFF. CDR3 bases: TGCAGCGTTGTCCGGGACACCACTGAAGCTTTCTTT. This chain uses TRBV29-1 with TRBJ1-1; D possibly corresponds to TRBD1 (6 bases). With 4 bases removed from V and 4 bases from J, the gap between germline ends came to 10 bases. The CDR3 is 12 amino acids. Germline V CDR1 and CDR2: SQVTM, ANQGSEA.

J is TRBJ2-2 and V is TRBV25-1; D remains unclear. V was pared by 2 bases and J by 2 bases, with 9 bases between. Germline loops: CDR1 MGHDK, CDR2 SYGVNS. This CDR3 spans 15 amino acids. The CDR3 protein is CASSERQANTGELFF. The CDR3 DNA reads TGTGCCAGCAGTGAAAGGCAGGCAAACACCGGGGAGCTGTTTTTT.

This clone was observed a single time. The CDR3 DNA sequence: TGTGCCAGCAGCCGCTTTCCATGGGCTAGCGGGGGGGCCTTCCCCTACGAGCAGTACGTC. It is translated as CASSRFPWASGGAFPYEQYV. The genes are TRBV14 and TRBJ2-7, with 12 bases fitting TRBD2. V was clipped by 4 bases and J by 2 bases; unmatched bases: 18. CDR3 length: 20 amino acids. From germline, CDR1 is SGHDN and CDR2 FVKESK.

This chain joins TRBV4-2 and TRBJ1-2; D is ambiguous. This CDR3 is 15 amino acids long. The germline V and J ends were trimmed by 0 bases and 5 bases, with 13 bases remaining between them. Germline assignment: CDR1 LGHNA and CDR2 YNFKEQ. DNA of the CDR3: TGTGCCAGCAGCCAAGAACGGCAAGGAGGATATGGCTACACCTTC. This codes for CASSQERQGGYGYTF.

CDR3 sequence reads: CATSDYREFTLWAGANVLTF. The CDR3 DNA reads as TGTGCCACCAGTGATTACCGGGAGTTTACTTTATGGGCTGGGGCCAACGTCCTGACTTTC. This sequence joins TRBV24-1 and TRBJ2-6, with D tentatively TRBD2 (6 bases). V shed 2 bases and J shed 2 bases, with 21 bases lying between them. CDR1 and CDR2 from the germline V gene are KGHDR and SFDVKD. The CDR3 is 20 amino acids.

The chain uses TRBV4-1 and TRBJ2-2, with 8 positions matching TRBD2. Germline assignment: CDR1 MGHRA and CDR2 YSYEKL. V dropped 0 bases and J dropped 6; count of bases not matched to a gene: 9. The CDR3 has 17 amino acids. CDR3 bases: TGCGCCAGCAGCCAAGACGCGGGACTAGTAGGAGCCGGGGAGCTGTTTTTT. Translated: CASSQDAGLVGAGELFF.

The chain is built from TRBV6-2 or TRBV6-3 and TRBJ2-3; D might be TRBD2 (5 bases). V lost 0 bases and J 0 bases, leaving 13 bases between the germline ends. CDR3 length: 17 residues. From germline, CDR1 is MNHEY and CDR2 SVGEGT. DNA for the CDR3: TGTGCCAGCAGTTACTCCCCCTGGGGAGAGAGCACAGATACGCAGTATTTT. It specifies CASSYSPWGESTDTQYF.

This chain joins TRBV5-5 and TRBJ1-2; TRBD1 matches at 10 bases. Germline assignment: CDR1 SGHKS and CDR2 YYEKEE (reference sequence). CDR3 length: 13 residues. V gave up 7 bases and J gave up 7 bases; unmatched junction bases: 7. CDR3 amino acids: CASGTGDDTGYTF. The CDR3 DNA follows: TGTGCCAGCGGGACAGGGGACGATACTGGCTACACCTTC.

The count of this clone is one. The V and J genes are TRBV30 and TRBJ2-3; 7 nucleotides line up with TRBD2. Unmatched junction bases numbered 5, after V lost 3 bases and J lost 2 bases. The CDR3 has 14 residues. Germline CDR1 is GTSNPN and CDR2 is SVGIG (reference sequence). This CDR3 is CAWRESGNTDTQYF. The CDR3 nucleotides read TGTGCCTGGAGGGAAAGCGGGAACACAGATACGCAGTATTTT.

In the case of this clone: It is likely a read error, because the conserved phenylalanine at the end of the CDR3 is missing. The rearrangement uses TRBV12-3 or TRBV12-4 and TRBJ2-7; 8 nucleotides line up with TRBD1. The CDR3 is 13 residues long. V lost 6 bases to trimming and J lost 10 bases; unmatched junction nucleotides: 11. The CDR3 DNA reads TGTGCCAGCAGAGAGACAGGGGCCGGGGGCCAGTACCTC. It translates to CASRETGAGGQYL.

The chain employs TRBV27 and TRBJ2-1; TRBD1 aligns across 9 bases. CDR3 size: 10 residues. The J segment lost 14 bases and the V segment lost 6 bases, leaving 2 bases of the junction unmatched. CDR1 and CDR2 (germline): MNHEY, SMNVEV (reference sequence). The CDR3 nucleotides are TGTGCCAGCAGACAGGGGGCTGAGTTCTTC. It specifies CASRQGAEFF.

The rearrangement links TRBV7-9 to TRBJ1-6, with D perhaps matching TRBD1 (6 bases). CDR1 is SEHNR, CDR2 FQNEAQ, per germline (reference sequence). This CDR3 contains 14 residues. The V gene lost 5 bases and the J gene lost 10 bases, with 15 bases spanning the gap. CDR3 nucleotide sequence: TGTGCCAGCAGCCGAGGGGGAATGAGGTCACCCCTCCACTTT. Protein: CASSRGGMRSPLHF.

The rearrangement links TRBV7-8 to TRBJ2-3; TRBD2 aligns across 8 bases. CDR3 length equals 17 residues. The germline V gene encodes CDR1 SGHVS and CDR2 FQNEAQ. Trimming removed 5 bases from V and 1 base from J; junction bases left unmatched: 11. This CDR3 is CASSPVGRGSGTDTQYF. Written as DNA, the CDR3 is TGTGCCAGCAGCCCGGTCGGGAGGGGGAGTGGCACAGATACGCAGTATTTT.

This clone was counted once. The chain has TRBV4-2 and TRBJ2-7, with 7 nucleotides matching TRBD1. Looked up from germline, CDR1 is LGHNA and CDR2 is YNFKEQ. J was trimmed by 0 bases and V by 0 bases; bases with no gene match: 5. There are 16 residues in the CDR3. CDR3 loop: CASSQDEGAGSYEQYF. The CDR3 DNA sequence: TGTGCCAGCAGCCAAGATGAGGGGGCGGGCTCCTACGAGCAGTACTTC.

The rearrangement links TRBV6-6 to TRBJ1-5; tentatively, D is TRBD1 (5 bases). Trimming pared 2 bases from V and 1 base from J, leaving 12 bases between. Germline CDR1 reads MNHNY; CDR2 reads SVGAGI (reference sequence). CDR3 length: 16 amino acids. In DNA form, the CDR3 reads TGTGCCAGCAGTTACCGGGGACTTTGGAGCAATCAGCCCCAGCATTTT. It codes for CASSYRGLWSNQPQHF.

The chain employs TRBV7-9 and TRBJ1-2; D gene uncertain. This CDR3 is 14 amino acids long. Germline CDR1 is SEHNR and CDR2 is FQNEAQ (reference sequence). Trimming took off 2 bases at V and 7 bases at J, with 14 bases between the two ends. CDR3 coding DNA: TGTGCCAGCAGCTTACTTGCCGAGCCCCTTGGCTACACCTTC. This sequence encodes CASSLLAEPLGYTF. Full variable domain (outside the CDR3, taken from reference TRBV7-9 and TRBJ1-2): DTGVSQNPRHKITKRGQNVTFRCDPISEHNRLYWYRQTLGQGPEFLTYFQNEAQLEKSRLLSDRFSAERPKGSFSTLEIQRTEQGDSAMYLCASSLLAEPLGYTFGSGTRLTVV.

This clone was seen only once. The chain recombines TRBV28 with TRBJ1-5; D is possibly TRBD1 (5 bases). V lost 6 bases and J 5 bases, leaving 11 bases between the germline ends. Germline CDR1 MDHEN, CDR2 SYDVKM. The CDR3 spans 13 residues. CDR3 in DNA: TGTGCCAGCAGGGACACCGGAGATCAGCCCCAGCATTTT. Translating it yields CASRDTGDQPQHF.

This CDR3 reads CSVEPGPQGDNTEAFF. CDR3 DNA sequence: TGCAGCGTTGAACCCGGGCCCCAGGGGGATAACACTGAAGCTTTCTTT. J is TRBJ1-1 and V is TRBV29-1; TRBD1 matches 7 bases. Germline assignment: CDR1 SQVTM and CDR2 ANQGSEA. V shed 2 bases and J 2 bases; nucleotides not matched to a gene: 11. The CDR3 has 16 amino acids.

This chain uses TRBV7-9 with TRBJ2-2; D is possibly TRBD2 (7 bases). The CDR3 runs 19 residues. V dropped 3 bases and J dropped 5 bases, with 25 bases sitting between them. Germline V CDR1 and CDR2: SEHNR, FQNEAQ (reference sequence). The CDR3 protein is CASSFSPPLLRGATGELFF. DNA of the CDR3: TGTGCCAGCAGCTTTAGCCCGCCTCTCCTCCGGGGGGCTACCGGGGAGCTGTTTTTT.

The rearrangement uses TRBV6-2 or TRBV6-3 and TRBJ2-2; 8 bases are a match to TRBD2. V lost 3 bases and J lost 4; bases outside the gene matches: 7. Looked up from germline, CDR1 is MNHEY and CDR2 is SVGEGT. The CDR3 contains 16 residues. CDR3 nucleotide sequence: TGTGCCAGCAGTTATTCGGGGGGGCCAGGCACCGGGGAGCTGTTTTTT. It is translated as CASSYSGGPGTGELFF.